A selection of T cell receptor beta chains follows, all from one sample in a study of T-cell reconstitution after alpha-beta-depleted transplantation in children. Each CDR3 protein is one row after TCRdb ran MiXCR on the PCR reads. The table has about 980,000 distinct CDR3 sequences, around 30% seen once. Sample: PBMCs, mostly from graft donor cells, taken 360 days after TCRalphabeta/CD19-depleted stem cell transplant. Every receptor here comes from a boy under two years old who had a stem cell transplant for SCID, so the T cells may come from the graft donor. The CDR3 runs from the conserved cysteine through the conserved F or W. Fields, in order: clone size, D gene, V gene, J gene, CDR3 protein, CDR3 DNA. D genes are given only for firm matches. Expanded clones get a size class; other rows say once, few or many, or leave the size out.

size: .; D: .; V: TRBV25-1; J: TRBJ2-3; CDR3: CASSIGDTSTDTQYF; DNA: TGTGCCAGCAGTATTGGGGACACCAGCACAGATACGCAGTATTTT
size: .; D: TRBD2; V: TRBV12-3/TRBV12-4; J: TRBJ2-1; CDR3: CASSLRTSGSYNEQFF; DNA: TGTGCCAGCAGCTTGAGGACTAGCGGGTCCTACAATGAGCAGTTCTTC
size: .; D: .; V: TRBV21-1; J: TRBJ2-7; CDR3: CASSKNSLVGDTGYEQYF; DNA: TGTGCCAGCAGCAAAAATTCTCTTGTAGGAGATACGGGTTACGAGCAGTACTTC
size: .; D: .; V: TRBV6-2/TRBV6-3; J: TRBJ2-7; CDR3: CASSYWKEGEQYF; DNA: TGTGCCAGCAGTTACTGGAAGGAGGGAGAGCAGTACTTC
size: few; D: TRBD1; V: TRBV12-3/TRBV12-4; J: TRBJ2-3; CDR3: CASSFGGQGGWRDTQYF; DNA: TGTGCCAGCAGTTTTGGGGGACAGGGAGGGTGGAGAGATACGCAGTATTTT
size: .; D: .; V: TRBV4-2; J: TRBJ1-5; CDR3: CASSQKGGDSNQPQHF; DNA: TGTGCCAGCAGCCAGAAGGGAGGGGATAGCAATCAGCCCCAGCATTTT
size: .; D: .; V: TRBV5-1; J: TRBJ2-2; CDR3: CASSLARPGTYTGELFF; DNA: TGCGCCAGCAGCTTGGCCCGGCCAGGGACCTACACCGGGGAGCTGTTTTTT
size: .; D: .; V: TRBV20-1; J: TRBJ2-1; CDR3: CSARDQRTSYNEQFF; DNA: TGCAGTGCTAGAGATCAAAGGACTTCCTACAATGAGCAGTTCTTC
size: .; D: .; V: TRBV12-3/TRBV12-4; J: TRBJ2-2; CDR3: CASRPLSGDNRGELFF; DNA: TGTGCCAGCAGGCCCCTGAGCGGGGACAACCGCGGGGAGCTGTTTTTT
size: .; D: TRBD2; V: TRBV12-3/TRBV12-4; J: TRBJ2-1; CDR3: CASTSLGLAGGTYNEQFF; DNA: TGTGCCAGCACCTCCTTGGGACTAGCGGGGGGTACCTACAATGAGCAGTTCTTC
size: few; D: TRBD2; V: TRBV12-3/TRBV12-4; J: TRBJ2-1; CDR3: CASSPPLAGGPNEQFF; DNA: TGTGCCAGCAGTCCGCCTCTAGCGGGGGGGCCCAATGAGCAGTTCTTC
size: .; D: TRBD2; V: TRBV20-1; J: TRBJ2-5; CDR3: CSVWGGQETQYF; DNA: TGCAGTGTGTGGGGGGGGCAAGAGACCCAGTACTTC
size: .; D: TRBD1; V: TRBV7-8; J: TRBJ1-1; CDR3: CASSPSGGGTEAFF; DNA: TGTGCCAGCAGCCCCTCAGGGGGCGGGACTGAAGCTTTCTTT
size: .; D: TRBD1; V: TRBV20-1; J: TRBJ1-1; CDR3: CSARDRQGNTEAFF; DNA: TGCAGTGCTAGAGACCGACAGGGGAACACTGAAGCTTTCTTT
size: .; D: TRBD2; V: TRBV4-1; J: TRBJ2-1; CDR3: CASSRTRLAGGNNEQFF; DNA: TGCGCCAGCAGCCGAACTCGACTAGCGGGGGGGAACAATGAGCAGTTCTTC
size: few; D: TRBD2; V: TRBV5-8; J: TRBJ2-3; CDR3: CASSLSVLAGGTDTQYF; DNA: TGTGCCAGCAGCCTATCCGTACTAGCGGGGGGAACAGATACGCAGTATTTT
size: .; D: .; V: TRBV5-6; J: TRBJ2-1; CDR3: CASTQRVRTPHDEQFF; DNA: TGTGCCAGCACACAACGCGTCCGGACACCTCACGATGAGCAGTTCTTC
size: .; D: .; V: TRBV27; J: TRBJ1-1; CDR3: CASSIQGGTEAFF; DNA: TGTGCCAGCAGTATACAGGGAGGGACTGAAGCTTTCTTT
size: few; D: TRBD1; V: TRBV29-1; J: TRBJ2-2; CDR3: CSARGPTNTGELFF; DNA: TGCAGCGCCAGGGGGCCCACGAACACCGGGGAGCTGTTTTTT
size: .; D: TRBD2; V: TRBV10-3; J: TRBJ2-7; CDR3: CATAGLANHEQYF; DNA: TGTGCCACCGCGGGACTAGCGAACCACGAGCAGTACTTC
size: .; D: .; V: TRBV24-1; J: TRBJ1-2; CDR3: CATSAGADGYTF; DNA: TGTGCCACCAGTGCGGGGGCGGATGGCTACACCTTC
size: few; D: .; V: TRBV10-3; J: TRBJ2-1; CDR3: CAISEVGGTTYNEQFF; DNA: TGTGCCATCAGTGAGGTGGGAGGGACAACCTACAATGAGCAGTTCTTC
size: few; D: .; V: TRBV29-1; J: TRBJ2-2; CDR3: CSVESWPGELFF; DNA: TGCAGCGTTGAAAGCTGGCCCGGGGAGCTGTTTTTT
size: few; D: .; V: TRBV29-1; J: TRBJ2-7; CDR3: CSVIVQGGTYEQYF; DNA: TGCAGCGTGATCGTCCAGGGGGGCACCTACGAGCAGTACTTC
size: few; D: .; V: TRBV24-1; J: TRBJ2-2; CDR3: CATTSRTGELFF; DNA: TGTGCCACCACGAGCCGGACCGGGGAGCTGTTTTTT
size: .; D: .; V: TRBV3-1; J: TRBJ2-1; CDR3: CASSSSSWASRSSYNEQFF; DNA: TGTGCCAGCAGCTCGTCCTCCTGGGCTAGCCGAAGCTCCTACAATGAGCAGTTCTTC
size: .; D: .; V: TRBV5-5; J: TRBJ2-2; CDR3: CASSLVWATQNTGELFF; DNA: TGTGCCAGCAGCTTGGTTTGGGCGACTCAGAACACCGGGGAGCTGTTTTTT
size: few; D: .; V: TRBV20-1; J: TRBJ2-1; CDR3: CSAVYNEQFF; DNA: TGCAGTGCCGTATACAATGAGCAGTTCTTC
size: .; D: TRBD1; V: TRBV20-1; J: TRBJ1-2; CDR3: CSAFRTGSYGYTF; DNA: TGCAGTGCTTTTCGGACAGGGAGCTATGGCTACACCTTC
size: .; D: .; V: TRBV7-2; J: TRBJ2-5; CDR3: CASSPELSRNGETQYF; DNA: TGTGCCAGCAGCCCAGAGTTGTCTCGGAACGGCGAGACCCAGTACTTC
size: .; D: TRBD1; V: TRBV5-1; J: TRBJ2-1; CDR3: CASSLFGTGGQGEQFF; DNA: TGCGCCAGCAGCTTGTTCGGGACAGGGGGCCAGGGTGAGCAGTTCTTC
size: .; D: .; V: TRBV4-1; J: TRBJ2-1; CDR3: CASSLLYRDPYNEQFF; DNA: TGCGCCAGCAGCCTCCTCTACAGGGACCCCTACAATGAGCAGTTCTTC
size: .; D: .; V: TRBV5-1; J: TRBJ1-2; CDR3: CASSLVRTSNYGYTF; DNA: TGCGCCAGCAGCTTGGTCAGGACTTCTAACTATGGCTACACCTTC
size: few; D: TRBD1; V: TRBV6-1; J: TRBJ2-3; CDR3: CASRRDRGTTDTQYF; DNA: TGTGCCAGCAGGCGGGACAGGGGGACCACAGATACGCAGTATTTT
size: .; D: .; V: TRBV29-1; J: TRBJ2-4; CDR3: CSVTLPGTKNIQYF; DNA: TGCAGCGTTACCCTCCCAGGGACCAAAAACATTCAGTACTTC
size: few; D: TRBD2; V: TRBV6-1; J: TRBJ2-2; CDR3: CASSLSGVYTGELFF; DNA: TGTGCCAGCAGTCTAAGCGGGGTTTACACCGGGGAGCTGTTTTTT
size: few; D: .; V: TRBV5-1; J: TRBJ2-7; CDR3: CASSLEGSTVSYEQYF; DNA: TGCGCCAGCAGCTTGGAGGGCTCGACAGTCTCCTACGAGCAGTACTTC
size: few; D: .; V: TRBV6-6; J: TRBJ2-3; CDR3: CASSYSFPDTQYF; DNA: TGTGCCAGCAGTTACTCGTTCCCCGATACGCAGTATTTT
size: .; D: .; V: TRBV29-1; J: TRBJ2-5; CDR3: CSVGLRLQETQYF; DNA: TGCAGCGTTGGACTGCGGTTACAAGAGACCCAGTACTTC
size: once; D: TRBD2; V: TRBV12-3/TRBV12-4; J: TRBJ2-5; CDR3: CASSSRPGLAGKKETQYF; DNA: TGTGCCAGCAGTTCCCGACCGGGACTAGCGGGGAAAAAAGAGACCCAGTACTTC
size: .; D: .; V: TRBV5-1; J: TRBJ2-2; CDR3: CASSFGGTVNTGELFF; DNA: TGCGCCAGCAGCTTTGGCGGGACGGTTAACACCGGGGAGCTGTTTTTT
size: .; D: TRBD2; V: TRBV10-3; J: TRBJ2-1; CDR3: CAIGASGGFSDEQFF; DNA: TGTGCCATCGGCGCTAGCGGGGGTTTCTCGGATGAGCAGTTCTTC
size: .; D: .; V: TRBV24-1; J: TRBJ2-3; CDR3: CATSEWGTSTDTQYF; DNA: TGTGCCACCAGTGAATGGGGTACGAGCACAGATACGCAGTATTTT
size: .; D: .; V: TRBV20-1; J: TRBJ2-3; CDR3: CSARDRNRGTDTQYF; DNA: TGCAGTGCTAGAGATCGTAACAGGGGCACAGATACGCAGTATTTT
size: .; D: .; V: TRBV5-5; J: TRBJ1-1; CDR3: CASSGWTGTEAFF; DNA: TGTGCCAGCAGCGGGTGGACGGGGACTGAAGCTTTCTTT